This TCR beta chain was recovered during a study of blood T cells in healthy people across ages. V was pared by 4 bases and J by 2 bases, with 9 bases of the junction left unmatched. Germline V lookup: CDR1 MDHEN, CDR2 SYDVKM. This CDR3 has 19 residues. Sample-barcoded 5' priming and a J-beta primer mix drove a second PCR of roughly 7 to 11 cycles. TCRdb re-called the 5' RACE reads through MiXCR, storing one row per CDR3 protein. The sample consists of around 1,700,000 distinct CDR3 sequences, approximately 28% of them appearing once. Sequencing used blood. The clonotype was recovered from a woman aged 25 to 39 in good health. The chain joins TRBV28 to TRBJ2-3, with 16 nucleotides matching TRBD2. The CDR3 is CASSSSGTSGGGTTDTQYF. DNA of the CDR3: TGTGCCAGCAGTTCCTCAGGGACTAGCGGGGGGGGTACCACAGATACGCAGTATTTT.